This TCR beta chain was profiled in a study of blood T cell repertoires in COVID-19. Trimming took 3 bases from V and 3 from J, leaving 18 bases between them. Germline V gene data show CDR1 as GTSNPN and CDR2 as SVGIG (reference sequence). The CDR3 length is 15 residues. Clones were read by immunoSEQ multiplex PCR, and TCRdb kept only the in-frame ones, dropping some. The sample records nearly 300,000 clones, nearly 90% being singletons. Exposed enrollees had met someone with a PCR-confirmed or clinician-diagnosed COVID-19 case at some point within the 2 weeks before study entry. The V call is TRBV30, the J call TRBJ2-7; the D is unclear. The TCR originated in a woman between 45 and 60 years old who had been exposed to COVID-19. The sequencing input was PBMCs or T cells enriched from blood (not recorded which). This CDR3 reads CAWSPLSGRVYEQYF. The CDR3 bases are TGTGCCTGGAGCCCGCTCTCCGGTCGGGTCTACGAGCAGTACTTC.